This T cell receptor (beta chain) was found in a study of blood T cell repertoires in COVID-19. Across the whole study: Samples of COVID-19 (acute and convalescent) were obtained from the United States, Italy and Spain. T cells, B-cell-depleted T cells, or PBMCs supplied cDNA or gDNA.

The CDR3 runs 13 residues. Germline V gives CDR1 SEHNR, CDR2 FQNEAQ (reference sequence). Trimming removed 2 bases from V and 6 bases from J, with 11 bases in between. Methods used by the authors: Estimates of nucleated cell counts were drawn from the amplification of reference gene primers. TCRdb keeps only in-frame clones here, not all; method: immunoSEQ multiplex PCR. The D gene and trimming were derived from the DNA, and the V and J assignments and clone size from that table. Here the sample spans 200,000 or so clones, 86% being singletons. The chain couples TRBV7-9 to TRBJ2-7; a weak D match, TRBD1 (6 bases). The sequencing input was peripheral blood. The receptor was isolated from a woman in her 70s with acute or convalescent COVID-19. The CDR3 DNA reads as TGTGCCAGCAGCTTATTAACAGGGTCCGAGCAGTACTTC. Encoded protein: CASSLLTGSEQYF.